This paragraph covers one TCR beta chain sequence. The source of the sample is a study of graft-versus-host responses after intestinal transplantation. The overall study: Once they had received anti-thymocyte globulin induction, all recipients took tacrolimus and steroids for around 3 years.

Trimming pared 0 bases from V and 4 bases from J, leaving 25 bases between. CDR3 length: 19 residues. Germline loops: CDR1 SGHRS, CDR2 YFSETQ. Each mixed lymphocyte reaction held about 200,000 CFSE-labeled responders and about 200,000 irradiated violet-dye-labeled stimulators. The assay was immunoSEQ multiplex PCR, and TCRdb's table has in-frame clones only and misses some. This sample carries about 8,200 clones, under 35% of them seen once, and the ten largest clones take roughly 5.7%. Study-level results: Allografts of one patient group, those with graft-donor T cell macrochimerism, had high graft-versus-host to host-versus-graft clonal ratios.

The sequence was obtained from a human patient who received an intestinal transplant. This chain connects TRBV5-1 to TRBJ1-2; tentative D call: TRBD1 (5 bases). The specimen was alloreactive CD4+ T cells from a mixed lymphocyte reaction culture, collected before intestinal transplant. Subset in this sample: CFSE-low proliferating T cells sorted from roughly 6-day pre-transplant mixed lymphocyte reaction (GvH or HvG direction). DNA of the CDR3: TGCGCCAGCAGCTTGGGTGGGGGGACTACGGTGAAGAGCCCCTATGGCTACACCTTC. This encodes CASSLGGGTTVKSPYGYTF.